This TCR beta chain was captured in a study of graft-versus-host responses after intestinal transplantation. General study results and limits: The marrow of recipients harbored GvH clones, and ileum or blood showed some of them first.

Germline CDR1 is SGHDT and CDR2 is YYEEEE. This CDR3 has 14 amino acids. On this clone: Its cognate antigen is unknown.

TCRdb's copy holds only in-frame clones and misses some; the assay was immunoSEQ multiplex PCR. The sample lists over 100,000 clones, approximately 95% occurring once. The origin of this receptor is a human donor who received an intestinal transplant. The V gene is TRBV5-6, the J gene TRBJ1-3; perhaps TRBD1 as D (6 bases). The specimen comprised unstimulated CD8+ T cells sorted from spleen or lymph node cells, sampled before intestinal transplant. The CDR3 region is CAIQGLNSGNTIYF. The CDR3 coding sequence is TGTGCAATACAGGGACTTAACTCTGGAAACACCATATATTTT.